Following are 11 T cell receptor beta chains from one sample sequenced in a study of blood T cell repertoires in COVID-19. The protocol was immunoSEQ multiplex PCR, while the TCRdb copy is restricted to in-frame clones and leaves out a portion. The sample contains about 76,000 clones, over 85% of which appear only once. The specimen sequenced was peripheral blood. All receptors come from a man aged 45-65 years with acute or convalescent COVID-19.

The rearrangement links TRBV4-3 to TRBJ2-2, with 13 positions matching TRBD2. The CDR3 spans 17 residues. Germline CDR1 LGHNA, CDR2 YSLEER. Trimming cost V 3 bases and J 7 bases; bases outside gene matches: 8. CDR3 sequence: CASSQSAGLAGSGELFF. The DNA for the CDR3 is TGCGCCAGCAGCCAGTCCGCGGGACTAGCGGGAAGCGGGGAGCTGTTTTTT.

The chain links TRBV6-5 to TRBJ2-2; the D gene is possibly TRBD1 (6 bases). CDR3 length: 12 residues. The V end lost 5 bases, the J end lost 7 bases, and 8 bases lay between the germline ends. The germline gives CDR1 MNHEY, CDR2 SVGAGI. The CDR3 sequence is CASSKQGGELFF. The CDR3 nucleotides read TGTGCCAGCAGTAAACAGGGCGGGGAGCTGTTTTTT.

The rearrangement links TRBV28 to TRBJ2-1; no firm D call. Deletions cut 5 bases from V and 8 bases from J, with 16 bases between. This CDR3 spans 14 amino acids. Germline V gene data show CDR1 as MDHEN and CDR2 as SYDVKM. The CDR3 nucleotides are TGTGCCAGCAGTCCCTTTACCGCGCGCGATGAGCAGTTCTTC. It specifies CASSPFTARDEQFF.

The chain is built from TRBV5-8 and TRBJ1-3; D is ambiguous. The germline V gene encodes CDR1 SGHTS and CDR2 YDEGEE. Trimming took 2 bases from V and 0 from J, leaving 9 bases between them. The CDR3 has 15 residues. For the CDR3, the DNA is TGTGCCAGCAGCTTTCAGAAATTCTCTGGAAACACCATATATTTT. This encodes CASSFQKFSGNTIYF. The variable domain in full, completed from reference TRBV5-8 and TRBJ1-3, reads EAGVTQSPTHLIKTRGQQATLRCSPISGHTSVYWYQQALGLGLQFLLWYDEGEERNRGNFPPRFSGRQFPNYSSELNVNALELEDSALYLCASSFQKFSGNTIYFGEGSWLTVV.

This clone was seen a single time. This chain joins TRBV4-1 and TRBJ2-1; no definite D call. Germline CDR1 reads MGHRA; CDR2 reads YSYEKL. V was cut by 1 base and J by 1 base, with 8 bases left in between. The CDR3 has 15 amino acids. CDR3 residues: CASSQGPVSYNEQFF. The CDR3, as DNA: TGCGCCAGCAGCCAAGGTCCCGTGTCCTACAATGAGCAGTTCTTC.

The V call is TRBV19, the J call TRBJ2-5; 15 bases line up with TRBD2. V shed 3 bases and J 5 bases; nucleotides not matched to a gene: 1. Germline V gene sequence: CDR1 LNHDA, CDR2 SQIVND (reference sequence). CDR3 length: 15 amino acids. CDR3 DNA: TGTGCCAGTAGTATGGGGACTAGCGGGAGGGAGACCCAGTACTTC. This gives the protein CASSMGTSGRETQYF.

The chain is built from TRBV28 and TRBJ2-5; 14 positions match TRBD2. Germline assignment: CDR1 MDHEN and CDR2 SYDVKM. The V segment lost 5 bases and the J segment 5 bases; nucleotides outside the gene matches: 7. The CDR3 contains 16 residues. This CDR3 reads CASSLQGLAGAETQYF. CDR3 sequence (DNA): TGTGCCAGCAGTCTCCAGGGACTAGCGGGAGCGGAGACCCAGTACTTC.

CDR3 protein: CASSLGGGGTDTQYF. The CDR3 nucleotides are TGCGCCAGCAGCTTGGGTGGCGGGGGAACAGATACGCAGTATTTT. This sequence joins TRBV5-1 and TRBJ2-3; 7 nucleotides match TRBD2. CDR3 length equals 15 residues. V lost 0 bases to trimming and J lost 3 bases; unmatched junction nucleotides: 4. The germline CDR1 and CDR2 sequences are SGHRS and YFSETQ.

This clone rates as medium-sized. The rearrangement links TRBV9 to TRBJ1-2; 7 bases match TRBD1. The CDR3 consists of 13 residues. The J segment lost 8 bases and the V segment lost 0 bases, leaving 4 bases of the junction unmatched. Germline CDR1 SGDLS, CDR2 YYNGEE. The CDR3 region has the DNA TGTGCCAGCAGCGTAGACAGGGGTCAAGGCTACACCTTC. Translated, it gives CASSVDRGQGYTF. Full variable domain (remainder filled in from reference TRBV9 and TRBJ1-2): DSGVTQTPKHLITATGQRVTLRCSPRSGDLSVYWYQQSLDQGLQFLIQYYNGEERAKGNILERFSAQQFPDLHSELNLSSLELGDSALYFCASSVDRGQGYTFGSGTRLTVV.

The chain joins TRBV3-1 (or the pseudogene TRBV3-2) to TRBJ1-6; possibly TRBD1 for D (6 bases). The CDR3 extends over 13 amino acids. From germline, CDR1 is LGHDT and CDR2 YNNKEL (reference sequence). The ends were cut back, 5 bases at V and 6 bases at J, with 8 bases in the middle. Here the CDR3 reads CASSTTGNSPLHF. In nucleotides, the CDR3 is TGTGCCAGCAGCACGACAGGTAATTCACCCCTCCACTTT.

The chain's CDR3 is CASSLIQGVPGELFF. In DNA form, the CDR3 reads TGTGCCAGCAGCTTGATACAGGGGGTTCCCGGGGAGCTGTTTTTT. The gene calls are TRBV5-4 and TRBJ2-2, with 8 positions matching TRBD1. V trimming: 1 base; J trimming: 6 bases; junction bases outside the gene matches: 5. CDR1 is SGHNT and CDR2 is YYREEE in the germline V gene (reference sequence). CDR3 size: 15 residues.